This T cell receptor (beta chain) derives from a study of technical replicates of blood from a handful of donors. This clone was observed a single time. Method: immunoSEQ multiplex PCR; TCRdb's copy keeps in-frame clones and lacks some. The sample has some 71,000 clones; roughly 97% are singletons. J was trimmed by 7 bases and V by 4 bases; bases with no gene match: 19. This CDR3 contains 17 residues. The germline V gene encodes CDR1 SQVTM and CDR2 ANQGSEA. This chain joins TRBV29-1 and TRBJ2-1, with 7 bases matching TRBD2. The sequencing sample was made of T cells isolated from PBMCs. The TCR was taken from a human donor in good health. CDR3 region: CSVVGGFKGGGWNEQFF. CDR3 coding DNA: TGCAGCGTTGTGGGGGGTTTTAAGGGCGGGGGTTGGAATGAGCAGTTCTTC.